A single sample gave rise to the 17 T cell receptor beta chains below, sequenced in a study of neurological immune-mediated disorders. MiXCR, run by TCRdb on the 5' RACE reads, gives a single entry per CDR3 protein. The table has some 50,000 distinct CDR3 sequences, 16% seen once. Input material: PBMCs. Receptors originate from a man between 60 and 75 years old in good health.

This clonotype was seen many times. The CDR3 protein is CAISEERTGANEQFF. For the CDR3, the DNA is TGTGCCATCAGTGAGGAGAGGACAGGGGCCAATGAGCAGTTCTTC. This chain joins TRBV10-3 and TRBJ2-1; 9 positions match TRBD1. The CDR3 length is 15 residues. Germline V lookup: CDR1 ENHRY, CDR2 SYGVKD. V was clipped by 2 bases and J by 6 bases; unmatched bases: 5.

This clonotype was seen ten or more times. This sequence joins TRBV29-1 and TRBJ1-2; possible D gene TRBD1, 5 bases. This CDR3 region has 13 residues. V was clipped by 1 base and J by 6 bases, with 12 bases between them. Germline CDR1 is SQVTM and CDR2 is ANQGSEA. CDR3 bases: TGCAGCGTTGAAGTAGGGGCAGGCGATGGCTACACCTTC. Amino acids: CSVEVGAGDGYTF.

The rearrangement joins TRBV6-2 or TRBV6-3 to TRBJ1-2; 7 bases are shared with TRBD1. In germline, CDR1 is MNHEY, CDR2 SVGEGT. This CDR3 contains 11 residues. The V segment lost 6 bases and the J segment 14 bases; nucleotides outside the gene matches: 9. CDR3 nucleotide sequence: TGTGCCAGCAGACGGACAGGACCTTCAACCTTC. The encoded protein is CASRRTGPSTF.

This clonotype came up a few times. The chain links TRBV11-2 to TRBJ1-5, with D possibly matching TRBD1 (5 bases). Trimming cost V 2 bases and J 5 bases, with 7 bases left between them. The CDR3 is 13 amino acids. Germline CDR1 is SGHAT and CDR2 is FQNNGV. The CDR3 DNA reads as TGTGCCAGCAGCTTATCCAGGGATCAGCCCCAGCATTTT. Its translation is CASSLSRDQPQHF.

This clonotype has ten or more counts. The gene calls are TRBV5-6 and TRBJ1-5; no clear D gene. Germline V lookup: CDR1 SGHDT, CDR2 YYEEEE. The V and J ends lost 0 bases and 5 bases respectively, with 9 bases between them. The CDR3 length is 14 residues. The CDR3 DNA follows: TGTGCCAGCAGCTTGGTCGGGCTCGATCAGCCCCAGCATTTT. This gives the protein CASSLVGLDQPQHF.

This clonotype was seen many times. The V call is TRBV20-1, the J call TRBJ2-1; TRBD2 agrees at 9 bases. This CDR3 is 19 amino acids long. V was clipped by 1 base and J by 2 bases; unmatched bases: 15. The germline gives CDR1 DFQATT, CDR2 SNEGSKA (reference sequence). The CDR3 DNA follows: TGCAGTGCTAGAGGGGAGCGGGAGGACCCTGCAGGAACCTACAATGAGCAGTTCTTC. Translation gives CSARGEREDPAGTYNEQFF.

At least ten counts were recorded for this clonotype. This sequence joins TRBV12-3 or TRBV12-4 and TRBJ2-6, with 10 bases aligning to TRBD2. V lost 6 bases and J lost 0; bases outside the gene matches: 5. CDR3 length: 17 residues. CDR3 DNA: TGTGCCAGCAGCTCTCTAGCGGGAGTCTCTGGGGCCAACGTCCTGACTTTC. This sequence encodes CASSSLAGVSGANVLTF.

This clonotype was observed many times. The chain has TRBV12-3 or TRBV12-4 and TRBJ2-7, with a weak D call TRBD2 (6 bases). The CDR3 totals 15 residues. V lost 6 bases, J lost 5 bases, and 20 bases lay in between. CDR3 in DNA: TGTGCCAGCAGCCCAATACTGTCCGGGGGACACGAGCAGTACTTC. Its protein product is CASSPILSGGHEQYF.

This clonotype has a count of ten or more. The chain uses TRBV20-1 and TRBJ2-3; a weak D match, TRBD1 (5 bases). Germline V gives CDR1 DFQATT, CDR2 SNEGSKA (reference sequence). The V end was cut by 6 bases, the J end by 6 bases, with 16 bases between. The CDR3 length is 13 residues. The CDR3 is CSANGALADTQYF. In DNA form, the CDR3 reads TGCAGTGCAAATGGGGCATTGGCGGATACGCAGTATTTT.

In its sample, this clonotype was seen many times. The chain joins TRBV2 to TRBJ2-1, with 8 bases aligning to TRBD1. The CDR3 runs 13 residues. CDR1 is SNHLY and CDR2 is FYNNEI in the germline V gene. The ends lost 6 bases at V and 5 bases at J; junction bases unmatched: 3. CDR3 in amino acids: CASRRQGNNEQFF. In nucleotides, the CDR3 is TGTGCCAGCAGACGACAGGGGAACAATGAGCAGTTCTTC. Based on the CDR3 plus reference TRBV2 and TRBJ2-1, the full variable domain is EPEVTQTPSHQVTQMGQEVILRCVPISNHLYFYWYRQILGQKVEFLVSFYNNEISEKSEIFDDQFSVERPDGSNFTLKIRSTKLEDSAMYFCASRRQGNNEQFFGPGTRLTVL.

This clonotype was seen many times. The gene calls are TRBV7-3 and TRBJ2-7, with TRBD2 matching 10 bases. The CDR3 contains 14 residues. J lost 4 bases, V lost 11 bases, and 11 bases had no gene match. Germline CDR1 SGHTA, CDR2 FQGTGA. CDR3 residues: CAFGGASGSYEQYF. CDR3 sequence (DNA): TGTGCCTTCGGGGGGGCTAGCGGGAGTTACGAGCAGTACTTC.

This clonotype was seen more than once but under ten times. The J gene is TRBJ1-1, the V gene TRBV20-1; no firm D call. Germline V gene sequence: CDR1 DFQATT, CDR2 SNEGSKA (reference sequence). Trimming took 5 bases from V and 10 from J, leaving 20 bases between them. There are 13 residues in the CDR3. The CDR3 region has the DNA TGCAGTGCTGGCGACGGACGGGCCGGTGTAGCTTTCTTT. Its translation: CSAGDGRAGVAFF.

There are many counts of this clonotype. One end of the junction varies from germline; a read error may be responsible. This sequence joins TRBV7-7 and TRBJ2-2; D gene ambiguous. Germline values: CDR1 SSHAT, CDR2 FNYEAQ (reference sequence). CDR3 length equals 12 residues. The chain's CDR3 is CASSLETGELFF. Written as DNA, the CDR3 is TGTGCTAGCAGCCTCGAGACTGGGGAGCTGTTTTTT.

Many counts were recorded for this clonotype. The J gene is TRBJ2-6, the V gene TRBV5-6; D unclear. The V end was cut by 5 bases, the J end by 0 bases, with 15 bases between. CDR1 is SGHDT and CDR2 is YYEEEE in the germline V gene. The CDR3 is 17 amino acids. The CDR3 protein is CASSSRPDFSGANVLTF. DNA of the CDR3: TGTGCCAGCAGTTCGAGACCCGATTTCTCTGGGGCCAACGTCCTGACTTTC.

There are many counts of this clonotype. CDR3 sequence (DNA): TGTGCCAGCAGGGGGAGGGCCTCTAACTATGGCTACACCTTC. It encodes CASRGRASNYGYTF. The V and J genes are TRBV2 and TRBJ1-2; D not certain. The CDR3 extends over 14 amino acids. Germline V CDR1 and CDR2: SNHLY, FYNNEI. V was cut by 6 bases and J by 0 bases, with 11 bases left in between.

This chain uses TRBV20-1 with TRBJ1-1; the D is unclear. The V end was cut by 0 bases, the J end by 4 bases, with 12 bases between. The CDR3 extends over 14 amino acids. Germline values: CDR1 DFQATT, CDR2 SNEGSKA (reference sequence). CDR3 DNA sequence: TGCAGTGCTAGAGATCTTAGACGGGCCACTGAAGCTTTCTTT. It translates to CSARDLRRATEAFF.

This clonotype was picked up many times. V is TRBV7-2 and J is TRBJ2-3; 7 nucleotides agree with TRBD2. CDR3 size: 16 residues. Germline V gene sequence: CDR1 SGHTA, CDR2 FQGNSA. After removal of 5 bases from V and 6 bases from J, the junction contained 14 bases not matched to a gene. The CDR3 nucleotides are TGTGCCAGCAGCCTAGGGCGACTAGGGAGGGTGGATACGCAGTATTTT. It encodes CASSLGRLGRVDTQYF. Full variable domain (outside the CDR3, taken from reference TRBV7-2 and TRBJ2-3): GAGVSQSPSNKVTEKGKDVELRCDPISGHTALYWYRQSLGQGLEFLIYFQGNSAPDKSGLPSDRFSAERTGGSVSTLTIQRTQQEDSAVYLCASSLGRLGRVDTQYFGPGTRLTVL.